The 15 T cell receptor beta chains given below trace back to one sample, sequenced in a study of regulatory T cells in long-lasting Graves disease. Time point reported: persistent/refractory GD, antithyroid drugs over 5 years with positive TRAb. Construction of the TCR library relied on RNA isolated from PBMCs. Libraries of TCR beta came from iRepertoire HTBI primers plus Arm-PCR of CDR3 regions. TCRdb redid the calling of the multiplex PCR reads with MiXCR, one entry per CDR3 protein. This repertoire shows about 400,000 distinct CDR3 sequences, around 20% found once; its top ten account for less than 25%. The material sequenced was peripheral blood mononuclear cells (PBMCs), taken when the disease was refractory, from a patient treated with antithyroid drugs. All receptors come from a female donor with Graves disease.

This clonotype was observed many times. V gene TRBV7-2 combines with J gene TRBJ2-7, with D unresolved. The V and J ends lost 1 base and 5 bases respectively, with 6 bases between them. This CDR3 region has 12 residues. Germline CDR1 SGHTA, CDR2 FQGNSA. As DNA, the CDR3 is TGTGCCAGCAGCTTAGTAGGGAACGAGCAGTACTTC. It is translated as CASSLVGNEQYF.

This clonotype was seen more than once but under ten times. V is TRBV4-3 and J is TRBJ1-4; D not resolved. There are 13 residues in the CDR3. The germline V gene has CDR1 LGHNA and CDR2 YSLEER. V lost 1 base and J 6 bases, leaving 6 bases between the germline ends. CDR3 nucleotides: TGCGCCAGCAGCCAAGCTGCGGATGAAAAACTGTTTTTT. Amino acid sequence: CASSQAADEKLFF.

This clonotype was recorded only once. The final CDR3 position lacks the conserved phenylalanine or tryptophan, pointing to a likely read error. The rearrangement links TRBV6-5 to TRBJ1-2; possible D gene TRBD1, 6 bases. Germline lookup yields CDR1 MNHEY and CDR2 SVGAGI. This CDR3 spans 14 amino acids. V lost 3 bases to trimming and J lost 2 bases, with 10 bases between them. The CDR3 is CASSYVGANYGYTL. In DNA, the CDR3 is TGTGCCAGCAGTTATGTGGGGGCCAACTATGGCTACACCCTC.

V usage is TRBV6-4 and J usage is TRBJ2-7; 9 bases fit TRBD1. The V gene's germline CDR1 is MRHNA and CDR2 SNTAGT. This CDR3 is built from 14 residues. The V segment lost 6 bases and the J segment 3 bases; nucleotides outside the gene matches: 6. The CDR3 nucleotides read TGTGCCAGCAGAGCTCCGGGACAGGGCTACGAGCAGTACTTC. This gives the protein CASRAPGQGYEQYF.

The V gene is TRBV10-2, the J gene TRBJ1-1; no firm D call. V was pared by 3 bases and J by 3 bases, with 14 bases between. CDR3 length: 15 residues. Germline V gives CDR1 WSHSY, CDR2 SAAADI. In DNA, the CDR3 is TGCGCCAGCAGTGATCCCCTATTTAGGGACACTGAAGCTTTCTTT. This translates into CASSDPLFRDTEAFF.

This clonotype was counted many times. The V call is TRBV12-3 or TRBV12-4, the J call TRBJ2-6; 8 bases fit TRBD1. V lost 10 bases to trimming and J lost 2 bases; unmatched junction nucleotides: 16. This CDR3 contains 18 residues. As DNA, the CDR3 is TGTGCCACCTCGAGTTGGGCAGGGGGCGTAACTGGGGCCAACGTCCTGACTTTC. It yields the protein CATSSWAGGVTGANVLTF.

This clonotype was found a few times. The chain is built from TRBV6-2 or TRBV6-3 and TRBJ2-7; D is possibly TRBD1 or TRBD2 (5 bases each). Trimming removed 8 bases from V and 2 bases from J, with 13 bases in between. Germline CDR1 is MNHEY and CDR2 is SVGEGT. This CDR3 spans 13 amino acids. The CDR3 nucleotides are TGTGCCAGCGACGAGGGGTTTGCCTACGAGCAGTACTTC. It translates to CASDEGFAYEQYF.

This clonotype was seen repeatedly, ten times or more. This rearrangement joins TRBV27 to TRBJ2-5; D uncertain. Germline V CDR1 and CDR2: MNHEY, SMNVEV (reference sequence). The length of the CDR3 is 12 residues. Trimming removed 4 bases from V and 3 bases from J, with 6 bases in between. CDR3 DNA sequence: TGTGCCAGCAGTTCATCGAAAGAGACCCAGTACTTC. This gives the protein CASSSSKETQYF.

In this sample, this clonotype turned up many times. V usage is TRBV7-2 and J usage is TRBJ2-7; D call uncertain. The V and J ends lost 5 bases and 3 bases respectively, with 8 bases between them. This CDR3 comprises 12 residues. CDR1 and CDR2 (germline): SGHTA, FQGNSA. CDR3 amino acids: CASSKDGYEQYF. In DNA, the CDR3 is TGTGCCAGCAGCAAGGACGGCTACGAGCAGTACTTC.

In regard to this clonotype: A much bigger clone sits one base away, suggesting this may be a read error. The rearrangement joins TRBV6-1 to TRBJ2-7; no clear D gene. The germline V gene encodes CDR1 MNHNS and CDR2 SASEGT. V lost 6 bases, J lost 2 bases, and 17 bases lay in between. This CDR3 has 15 residues. The CDR3 spells CASSSSIQQTYEQYF. The CDR3, as DNA: TGTGCCAGCAGCTCCTCTATACAGCAGACCTACGAGCAGTACTTC.

The chain uses TRBV7-2 and TRBJ2-5, with D maybe TRBD1 (6 bases). Trimming took 5 bases from V and 6 from J, leaving 22 bases between them. The germline gives CDR1 SGHTA, CDR2 FQGNSA. The CDR3 sequence is 16 residues long. CDR3 coding DNA: TGTGCCAGCAGCCCCAGGGGAAGGTCTGCTACGAAGACCCAGTACTTC. Translated, it gives CASSPRGRSATKTQYF.

This clonotype was counted at least ten times. The chain couples TRBV6-1 to TRBJ2-7; D perhaps matches TRBD1 (6 bases). This CDR3 contains 13 residues. Trimming cost V 7 bases and J 4 bases, with 14 bases left between them. Per the germline V gene, CDR1 is MNHNS and CDR2 is SASEGT. CDR3 nucleotides: TGTGCCAGCACACACGTACAGGGATACGAGCAGTACTTC. As protein: CASTHVQGYEQYF.

J is TRBJ2-7 and V is TRBV20-1, with a tentative D call TRBD2 (5 bases). V lost 3 bases and J lost 2, with 11 bases in between. CDR3 length equals 13 residues. CDR1 DFQATT and CDR2 SNEGSKA come from the germline V gene (reference sequence). The CDR3 reads CSARWEIPYEQYF. CDR3 bases: TGCAGTGCTAGGTGGGAGATTCCCTACGAGCAGTACTTC.

This clonotype has ten or more counts. The chain joins TRBV27 to TRBJ2-2; D is undetermined. V lost 11 bases to trimming and J lost 6 bases, with 16 bases between them. The germline V gene encodes CDR1 MNHEY and CDR2 SMNVEV (reference sequence). This CDR3 has 13 amino acids. CDR3 loop: CAAKTNPAGELFF. CDR3 nucleotide sequence: TGTGCCGCGAAGACAAATCCCGCCGGGGAGCTGTTTTTT.

J is TRBJ1-4 and V is TRBV3-2; TRBD1 reflects the table's D call only, with no check against the DNA. TRBV3-2 is tagged as a pseudogene. There are 12 residues in the CDR3. The CDR3 spells CASSPRREKLFF. The CDR3 bases are TGTGCCAGCAGCCCCCGGAGGGAAAAACTGTTTTTT.